Presented here are 8 T cell receptor beta chains from one specimen sequenced in a study of shared clonotypes between healthy human individuals. Data came from immunoSEQ multiplex PCR; TCRdb stores just in-frame clones and leaves some out. In the table there are around 2.5 million clones, roughly 93% of which are singletons. The source material was naive CD4+ T cells from PBMCs. Subset denoted: CD45RA+ positively selected. These receptors originate from a man between 18 and 29 years old in good health. Some clones in this sample may be carry-over from other donors' samples.

The table lists this clone with a count of one. CDR3 bases: TGTGCCGACCAAAATCTGAACAATGAGCAGTTCTTC. This gives the protein CADQNLNNEQFF. The chain joins TRBV5-8 to TRBJ2-1, with unresolved D. This CDR3 contains 12 residues. Germline V gene lookup returns CDR1 SGHTS and CDR2 YDEGEE. V was shortened by 10 bases and J by 5 bases, with 13 bases between the two germline ends.

V is TRBV6-4 and J is TRBJ1-1; the D is unclear. The germline V and J ends were trimmed by 6 bases and 1 base, with 9 bases remaining between them. The germline V gene encodes CDR1 MRHNA and CDR2 SNTAGT. The CDR3 covers 13 residues. The CDR3 reads CASSYDSNTEAFF. CDR3 nucleotide sequence: TGTGCCAGCAGCTACGACTCGAACACTGAAGCTTTCTTT.

The V call is TRBV5-8, the J call TRBJ2-3, with unresolved D. Germline V gene data show CDR1 as SGHTS and CDR2 as YDEGEE. The CDR3 covers 16 residues. V was cut by 0 bases and J by 1 base, with 12 bases left in between. For the CDR3, the DNA is TGTGCCAGCAGCTTGGGGTTCCAGACACGCACAGATACGCAGTATTTT. It encodes CASSLGFQTRTDTQYF.

As to this clone: Other DNA sequences from this sample encode an identical CDR3 as well. The gene calls are TRBV7-3 and TRBJ2-7; D is possibly TRBD1 or TRBD2 (5 bases each). With 5 bases removed from V and 2 bases from J, the gap between germline ends came to 13 bases. CDR1 is SGHTA, CDR2 FQGTGA, per germline. This CDR3 comprises 14 residues. The CDR3 DNA is TGTGCCAGCAGCCCCGGGACGGGACCCTACGAGCAGTACTTC. Translated, it gives CASSPGTGPYEQYF.

The chain uses TRBV28 and TRBJ2-2; 9 nucleotides align to TRBD1. Germline CDR1 MDHEN, CDR2 SYDVKM. The CDR3 sequence is 16 residues long. With V trimmed by 4 bases and J by 2 bases, 5 bases remained unmatched. CDR3 nucleotide sequence: TGTGCCAGCAGTTCCTCGGGACAGGGAAACACCGGGGAGCTGTTTTTT. Residues: CASSSSGQGNTGELFF.

This chain connects TRBV5-6 to TRBJ2-7; D not resolved. Germline CDR1 is SGHDT and CDR2 is YYEEEE. The CDR3 runs to 15 residues. Trimming removed 0 bases from V and 6 bases from J, with 16 bases in between. The CDR3 loop reads CASSLAPGRWGEQYF. The CDR3 DNA reads as TGTGCCAGCAGCTTGGCGCCAGGACGCTGGGGCGAGCAGTACTTC.

V is TRBV5-1 and J is TRBJ2-3; D is ambiguous. CDR3 length: 15 residues. Looked up from germline, CDR1 is SGHRS and CDR2 is YFSETQ. Trimming stripped 4 bases from V and 2 bases from J, with 14 bases between. The CDR3: CASSPWALDTDTQYF. The CDR3 DNA sequence: TGCGCCAGCAGCCCCTGGGCTCTCGACACAGATACGCAGTATTTT.

This rearrangement joins TRBV7-3 to TRBJ1-4; TRBD1 matches at 8 bases. CDR3 length equals 18 residues. The ends lost 2 bases at V and 5 bases at J; junction bases unmatched: 13. CDR1 SGHTA and CDR2 FQGTGA come from the germline V gene. The CDR3 DNA sequence: TGTGCCAGCAGCTTACTTACGCGGGCCAGGGGGCTAAATGAAAAACTGTTTTTT. Translated: CASSLLTRARGLNEKLFF.